The 10 T cell receptor beta chains below all came from one sample that was sequenced in a study of PD-1 blockade in mismatch repair-deficient tumors. Repertoires were generated with immunoSEQ multiplex PCR, while TCRdb's copy carries only in-frame clones and drops some. The sample lists 25,000 to 30,000 clones, about 81% occurring once. Specimen: PBMCs, collected before pembrolizumab treatment. These receptors were obtained from an adult with mismatch repair-deficient cancer.

This clone has more than one count but fewer than ten. J is TRBJ2-7 and V is TRBV15; 8 bases match TRBD1. Germline V gene lookup returns CDR1 LNHNV and CDR2 YYDKDF (reference sequence). Germline trimming cut 0 bases from V and 2 bases from J; bases unmatched to any gene: 3. The CDR3 length is 15 residues. DNA for the CDR3: TGTGCCACCAGCAGAGACCCAGGGGGCGCCTACGAGCAGTACTTC. Protein product: CATSRDPGGAYEQYF.

V and J are TRBV7-9 and TRBJ1-2; 9 positions match TRBD1. J was trimmed by 8 bases and V by 3 bases; bases with no gene match: 7. Per the germline V gene, CDR1 is SEHNR and CDR2 is FQNEAQ (reference sequence). The CDR3 runs 14 residues. The chain's CDR3 is CASSLGTGYEGYTF. The CDR3 DNA is TGTGCCAGCAGCTTGGGGACAGGGTATGAGGGCTACACCTTC.

The chain has TRBV2 and TRBJ2-1; D perhaps matches TRBD1 (6 bases). The CDR3 spans 14 residues. Germline V lookup: CDR1 SNHLY, CDR2 FYNNEI. The V end lost 6 bases, the J end lost 2 bases, and 11 bases lay between the germline ends. The CDR3: CASRRTATYNEQFF. CDR3 nucleotides: TGTGCCAGCAGACGGACAGCCACCTACAATGAGCAGTTCTTC.

The sample holds a few counts of this clone. V is TRBV6-1 and J is TRBJ1-2; possible D gene TRBD1, 5 bases. The germline V gene encodes CDR1 MNHNS and CDR2 SASEGT. The CDR3 consists of 14 residues. V was clipped by 5 bases and J by 0 bases, with 10 bases between them. Written as DNA, the CDR3 is TGTGCCAGCAGTAGGGTGACAGCTAACTATGGCTACACCTTC. Encoded protein: CASSRVTANYGYTF.

The gene calls are TRBV7-3 and TRBJ1-1; 12 positions agree with TRBD1. With 6 bases clipped from V and 5 bases from J, the junction kept 13 bases outside the gene matches. CDR3 length: 17 residues. Germline loops: CDR1 SGHTA, CDR2 FQGTGA. The chain's CDR3 is CASSRLGQGAWVTEAFF. For the CDR3, the DNA is TGTGCCAGCAGTCGGCTGGGACAGGGGGCATGGGTTACTGAAGCTTTCTTT.

This chain joins TRBV27 and TRBJ2-3; 7 nucleotides agree with TRBD2. With V trimmed by 4 bases and J by 10 bases, 17 bases remained unmatched. Germline lookup yields CDR1 MNHEY and CDR2 SMNVEV (reference sequence). CDR3 length: 16 residues. The CDR3 here is CASSSLERGQHVAQYF. The CDR3, as DNA: TGTGCCAGCAGTTCCCTTGAGCGGGGTCAACACGTGGCGCAGTATTTT.

The CDR3 region has the DNA TGTGCCACCAGCCTAACGTCGCGGGTAGGGCAGCCCCAGCATTTT. Its translation is CATSLTSRVGQPQHF. The chain uses TRBV15 and TRBJ1-5; D unclear. V dropped 5 bases and J dropped 7 bases, with 18 bases sitting between them. The germline V gene encodes CDR1 LNHNV and CDR2 YYDKDF (reference sequence). The CDR3 consists of 15 residues.

The V call is TRBV5-1, the J call TRBJ2-1, with 7 bases identical to TRBD1. CDR3 length equals 18 residues. V dropped 2 bases and J dropped 7; count of bases not matched to a gene: 18. Germline CDR1 is SGHRS and CDR2 is YFSETQ. This chain's CDR3 is CASSFISVGTADDNEQFF. CDR3 coding DNA: TGCGCCAGCAGCTTTATAAGTGTGGGGACAGCGGACGATAATGAGCAGTTCTTC.

The rearrangement uses TRBV5-6 and TRBJ1-2, with D possibly matching TRBD1 (5 bases). Germline V lookup: CDR1 SGHDT, CDR2 YYEEEE. Trimming cost V 1 base and J 3 bases, with 10 bases left between them. The length of the CDR3 is 14 residues. CDR3 DNA sequence: TGTGCCAGCAGCTTGACAGGCCCGGACTATGGCTACACCTTC. Translated, it gives CASSLTGPDYGYTF.

Of note for this clone: Its ends do not fully match the called genes, so a read error is possible. This chain links TRBV28 with TRBJ1-2; D may be TRBD1 (6 bases). Germline CDR1 reads MDHEN; CDR2 reads SYDVKM. CDR3 size: 13 residues. CDR3 sequence: CASSRQAKYGYTF. The CDR3 coding sequence is TGTGCCAGCAGCCGACAGGCTAAATATGGCTACACCTTC.